These 29 T cell receptor beta chains were all obtained from the same sample, sequenced in a study of T cells after yellow fever vaccination. TCRdb used MiXCR to reprocess the 5' RACE reads, holding one entry per CDR3 protein. This sample has some 400,000 distinct CDR3 sequences; approximately 5.7% occur once, and the top ten carry approximately 16%. This sample comprised PBMCs, obtained 5 days after the yellow fever booster vaccination. Source of these receptors: a man under 40 who received the YFV17D yellow fever vaccine.

The chain links TRBV30 to TRBJ2-7; D unclear. There are 11 residues in the CDR3. V lost 0 bases, J lost 5 bases, and 5 bases lay in between. Germline CDR1 GTSNPN, CDR2 SVGIG (reference sequence). The CDR3 loop reads CAWSVGHEQYF. Written as DNA, the CDR3 is TGTGCCTGGAGTGTCGGGCACGAGCAGTACTTC.

There are a few counts of this clonotype. The V and J genes are TRBV18 and TRBJ2-5; 8 nucleotides line up with TRBD2. CDR3 length equals 17 residues. Trimming removed 1 base from V and 5 bases from J; junction bases left unmatched: 12. Per germline, CDR1 KGHSH and CDR2 LQKENI. DNA of the CDR3: TGTGCCAGCTCACCACGGTTTGCGGCGGGAGGTGGTGAGACCCAGTACTTC. It specifies CASSPRFAAGGGETQYF.

This clonotype showed up many times. The rearrangement joins TRBV7-2 to TRBJ1-5; D remains ambiguous. CDR3 length: 12 residues. Germline CDR1 is SGHTA and CDR2 is FQGNSA. Trimming cost V 0 bases and J 7 bases, with 4 bases left between them. The CDR3 loop reads CASSLASQPQHF. The CDR3, as DNA: TGTGCCAGCAGCTTAGCCTCCCAGCCCCAGCATTTT.

There are many counts of this clonotype. The chain links TRBV27 to TRBJ2-1; a weak D match, TRBD2 (5 bases). The CDR3 covers 14 residues. Germline CDR1 is MNHEY and CDR2 is SMNVEV (reference sequence). The ends were cut back, 5 bases at V and 8 bases at J, with 16 bases in the middle. This CDR3 is CASSILQAVDEQFF. CDR3 nucleotides: TGTGCCAGCAGTATCCTACAAGCGGTGGATGAGCAGTTCTTC.

There are a few counts of this clonotype. This rearrangement joins TRBV4-3 to TRBJ2-1, with a tentative D call TRBD1 (5 bases). In germline, CDR1 is LGHNA, CDR2 YSLEER. This CDR3 spans 16 amino acids. V gave up 0 bases and J gave up 3 bases, with 12 bases separating them. CDR3 sequence (DNA): TGCGCCAGCAGCCAAGAACAAAAGGGGTTCTACAATGAGCAGTTCTTC. Protein product: CASSQEQKGFYNEQFF.

This clonotype was counted a few times. The rearrangement links TRBV20-1 to TRBJ1-4, with D unclear. This CDR3 is 15 amino acids long. Germline V gene sequence: CDR1 DFQATT, CDR2 SNEGSKA (reference sequence). V was pared by 7 bases and J by 0 bases, with 15 bases between. The CDR3 loop is CSVTRLGTTNEKLFF. The CDR3 DNA reads as TGCAGTGTCACACGTCTGGGAACAACTAATGAAAAACTGTTTTTT.

This clonotype was seen repeatedly, ten times or more. This chain joins TRBV7-8 and TRBJ2-1, with TRBD2 matching over 10 bases. The CDR3 has 16 amino acids. Germline CDR1 and CDR2: SGHVS and FQNEAQ. V gave up 2 bases and J gave up 8 bases; unmatched junction bases: 9. Written as DNA, the CDR3 is TGTGCCAGCAGCTTAAAAAGCGGGAGGGCCAATGATGAGCAGTTCTTC. This encodes CASSLKSGRANDEQFF.

This clonotype has a count of ten or more. The junction differs from germline at one of its ends, possibly a read error. The chain carries TRBV3-1 and TRBJ2-1; perhaps TRBD2 as D (7 bases). Germline CDR1 is LGHDT and CDR2 is YNNKEL (reference sequence). This CDR3 region has 13 residues. CDR3 DNA sequence: TGTGCCAGCAGCCAAGAGAGGGGGGCGGGGGTAGCCTTC. It codes for CASSQERGAGVAF.

This clonotype was seen ten or more times. DNA of the CDR3: TGCGCCAGCAGCACCGGACAGGGTATAGGTGAGCAGTTCTTC. Amino acid sequence: CASSTGQGIGEQFF. This sequence joins TRBV5-1 and TRBJ2-1; the match to TRBD1 covers 8 bases. Trimming removed 4 bases from V and 9 bases from J; junction bases left unmatched: 9. The CDR3 has 14 residues. Germline CDR1 and CDR2: SGHRS and YFSETQ.

The chain couples TRBV12-3 or TRBV12-4 to TRBJ2-2, with unresolved D. This CDR3 spans 13 amino acids. V was trimmed by 8 bases and J by 1 base, leaving 8 bases between them. CDR3 sequence reads: CASAWQNTGELFF. The CDR3 DNA sequence: TGTGCCAGCGCCTGGCAGAACACCGGGGAGCTGTTTTTT.

This clonotype has a handful of counts. This chain joins TRBV7-6 and TRBJ2-3, with D perhaps TRBD2 (7 bases). CDR3 size: 15 residues. Germline lookup yields CDR1 SGHVS and CDR2 FNYEAQ. V shed 3 bases and J shed 2 bases, with 12 bases lying between them. CDR3 protein: CASSFKGGPTDTQYF. The CDR3 nucleotides are TGTGCCAGCAGCTTTAAGGGGGGGCCCACAGATACGCAGTATTTT.

The chain recombines TRBV6-5 with TRBJ2-3; D ambiguous. CDR1 MNHEY and CDR2 SVGAGI come from the germline V gene. V gave up 5 bases and J gave up 0 bases, with 9 bases separating them. The CDR3 is 14 amino acids. In nucleotides, the CDR3 is TGTGCCAGCAGTCTTGATACTAGCACAGATACGCAGTATTTT. It translates to CASSLDTSTDTQYF.

This clonotype was counted only a few times. The chain couples TRBV7-9 to TRBJ2-4, with D tentatively TRBD2 (5 bases). From germline, CDR1 is SEHNR and CDR2 FQNEAQ (reference sequence). The CDR3 totals 14 residues. The ends were cut back, 5 bases at V and 5 bases at J, with 13 bases in the middle. This CDR3 reads CASSLGEGQNIQYF. The CDR3 nucleotides are TGTGCCAGCAGCCTGGGAGAGGGTCAAAACATTCAGTACTTC.

This clonotype has only a few counts. The CDR3: CSARGGASLITEAFF. DNA for the CDR3: TGCAGTGCTAGGGGGGGGGCTTCCCTTATCACTGAAGCTTTCTTT. This chain uses TRBV20-1 with TRBJ1-1, with a possible D match to TRBD1 (6 bases). Germline lookup yields CDR1 DFQATT and CDR2 SNEGSKA (reference sequence). The CDR3 runs to 15 residues. V was pared by 3 bases and J by 4 bases, with 18 bases between.

This clonotype showed up just a few times. The chain couples TRBV4-2 to TRBJ2-7; TRBD2 matches at 11 bases. Germline loops: CDR1 LGHNA, CDR2 YNFKEQ. This CDR3 spans 17 amino acids. The V and J ends lost 3 bases and 0 bases, in that order; junction bases with no gene match: 7. CDR3 nucleotide sequence: TGTGCCAGCAGCCACGGGACTAGCGGCCCTCGCTCCTACGAGCAGTACTTC. Residues: CASSHGTSGPRSYEQYF.

This clonotype showed up many times. The chain employs TRBV12-3 or TRBV12-4 and TRBJ2-3, with D possibly matching TRBD1 (5 bases). The CDR3 is made up of 13 amino acids. Trimming took off 5 bases at V and 5 bases at J, with 11 bases between the two ends. CDR3 sequence (DNA): TGTGCCAGCAGTCCCACAGGATTAGATACGCAGTATTTT. Translating it yields CASSPTGLDTQYF.

This clonotype occurred many times. The chain recombines TRBV5-1 with TRBJ2-1; 10 nucleotides match TRBD2. CDR1 SGHRS and CDR2 YFSETQ come from the germline V gene. J gave up 7 bases and V 0 bases, and 4 bases lay outside the gene matches. This CDR3 contains 15 residues. CDR3 DNA: TGCGCCAGCAGCTTGGATGCTAGCGGGAGAAATGAGCAGTTCTTC. It translates to CASSLDASGRNEQFF.

This clonotype was counted between two and nine times. DNA for the CDR3: TGTGCCACCGAGACCCCCCGTTCCTACGAGCAGTACTTC. It codes for CATETPRSYEQYF. This chain connects TRBV6-2 or TRBV6-3 to TRBJ2-7; the D is unclear. CDR1 is MNHEY, CDR2 SVGEGT, per germline. Trimming pared 10 bases from V and 1 base from J, leaving 14 bases between. The CDR3 has 13 residues.

This clonotype has a count of ten or more. V is TRBV29-1 and J is TRBJ2-6, with 7 bases lining up with TRBD1. This CDR3 is 16 amino acids long. The J segment lost 2 bases and the V segment lost 1 base, leaving 5 bases of the junction unmatched. The germline V gene has CDR1 SQVTM and CDR2 ANQGSEA. The CDR3: CSVEGSRGPGANVLTF. The CDR3 DNA is TGCAGCGTTGAAGGTAGTAGGGGGCCTGGGGCCAACGTCCTGACTTTC.

This clonotype has a handful of counts. The chain links TRBV19 to TRBJ2-7; no clear D. The CDR3 has 13 residues. In germline, CDR1 is LNHDA, CDR2 SQIVND (reference sequence). With 5 bases removed from V and 5 bases from J, the gap between germline ends came to 13 bases. This CDR3 is CASSSYSGNEQYF. The CDR3 DNA sequence: TGTGCCAGTAGTTCCTACTCCGGCAACGAGCAGTACTTC.

There are many counts of this clonotype. Here the CDR3 reads CATSSSQGLNTEAFF. The CDR3 DNA sequence: TGTGCCACCAGCAGTTCACAGGGGTTGAACACTGAAGCTTTCTTT. The chain links TRBV15 to TRBJ1-1, with 7 bases lining up with TRBD1. The V gene's germline CDR1 is LNHNV and CDR2 YYDKDF (reference sequence). J lost 0 bases, V lost 3 bases, and 4 bases had no gene match. CDR3 length equals 15 residues. The whole variable domain, remainder taken from reference TRBV15 and TRBJ1-1, is DAMVIQNPRYQVTQFGKPVTLSCSQTLNHNVMYWYQQKSSQAPKLLFHYYDKDFNNEADTPDNFQSRRPNTSFCFLDIRSPGLGDTAMYLCATSSSQGLNTEAFFGQGTRLTVV.

This clonotype was counted between two and nine times. The rearrangement joins TRBV5-1 to TRBJ1-1; TRBD1 is a possible D gene (6 bases). The germline V and J ends were trimmed by 3 bases and 2 bases, with 14 bases remaining between them. This CDR3 is built from 15 residues. Germline V gene data show CDR1 as SGHRS and CDR2 as YFSETQ. Here the CDR3 reads CASSSTGQRNTEAFF. The CDR3 DNA reads TGCGCCAGCAGCTCCACAGGGCAGAGAAACACTGAAGCTTTCTTT.

J is TRBJ2-3 and V is TRBV6-5, with no clear D. This CDR3 spans 12 amino acids. The germline V and J ends were trimmed by 5 bases and 6 bases, with 9 bases remaining between them. Germline loops: CDR1 MNHEY, CDR2 SVGAGI. The CDR3 coding sequence is TGTGCCAGCAGTGATTCGGTGGATACGCAGTATTTT. This codes for CASSDSVDTQYF.

The chain recombines TRBV5-1 with TRBJ2-1; D unclear. With 0 bases removed from V and 0 bases from J, the gap between germline ends came to 10 bases. Germline loops: CDR1 SGHRS, CDR2 YFSETQ. This CDR3 comprises 16 residues. CDR3 region: CASSLDTRSSYNEQFF. CDR3 in DNA: TGCGCCAGCAGCTTGGACACGAGGAGCTCCTACAATGAGCAGTTCTTC.

V gene TRBV5-1 combines with J gene TRBJ2-1, with 10 bases matching TRBD2. In germline, CDR1 is SGHRS, CDR2 YFSETQ. The CDR3 has 17 amino acids. The ends lost 0 bases at V and 0 bases at J; junction bases unmatched: 3. CDR3 sequence (DNA): TGCGCCAGCAGCTTGGTGGCTAGCGGGGGCTCCTACAATGAGCAGTTCTTC. Translated: CASSLVASGGSYNEQFF.

This clonotype occurred many times. This chain uses TRBV3-1 with TRBJ2-7, with unresolved D. Trimming removed 1 base from V and 0 bases from J, with 10 bases in between. Looked up from germline, CDR1 is LGHDT and CDR2 is YNNKEL (reference sequence). This CDR3 has 15 residues. CDR3 amino acids: CASSQVHLLSYEQYF. The CDR3 DNA reads TGTGCCAGCAGCCAAGTACACCTACTCTCCTACGAGCAGTACTTC.

This clonotype was counted at least ten times. The chain couples TRBV9 to TRBJ2-7; D is ambiguous. The CDR3 length is 14 residues. Trimming took off 1 base at V and 2 bases at J, with 10 bases between the two ends. The germline CDR1 and CDR2 sequences are SGDLS and YYNGEE. The CDR3 DNA follows: TGTGCCAGCAGCGTATCCCCGAGCCCCTACGAGCAGTACTTC. As protein: CASSVSPSPYEQYF.

This chain uses TRBV5-1 with TRBJ2-1; a weak D match, TRBD2 (6 bases). Trimming took off 4 bases at V and 10 bases at J, with 12 bases between the two ends. Germline V gene lookup returns CDR1 SGHRS and CDR2 YFSETQ. The CDR3 has 12 amino acids. The chain's CDR3 is CASSGDSREQFF. The CDR3 DNA sequence: TGCGCCAGCAGCGGGGACTCCAGGGAGCAGTTCTTC.

This clonotype has a handful of counts. V and J are TRBV6-6 and TRBJ2-5, with D unresolved. The CDR3 spans 13 residues. V lost 5 bases and J lost 7, with 14 bases in between. Germline V gene data show CDR1 as MNHNY and CDR2 as SVGAGI (reference sequence). CDR3 DNA: TGTGCCAGCAGTCCCCCGGACCCGGGGACCCAGTACTTC. This encodes CASSPPDPGTQYF.